Presented here are 29 T cell receptor beta chains from one specimen sequenced in a study of blood T cell repertoires in COVID-19. The repertoire was sequenced with immunoSEQ multiplex PCR; TCRdb's copy has only in-frame clones and lacks some. The table has about 280,000 clones, 85% seen once. The sequenced sample consisted of peripheral blood. The origin of the receptors is a human donor in a cohort sampled during active COVID-19.

The sample holds one count of this clone. The sample has other DNA sequences that encode this CDR3 too. The gene calls are TRBV5-6 and TRBJ1-6, with TRBD1 identical over 10 bases. V gave up 2 bases and J gave up 9 bases; unmatched junction bases: 5. The CDR3 consists of 15 residues. Germline CDR1 and CDR2: SGHDT and YYEEEE. CDR3 sequence reads: CASSLGQGVGSPLHF. The CDR3 DNA sequence: TGTGCCAGCAGCTTAGGACAGGGGGTGGGTTCACCCCTCCACTTT.

On this clone itself: The same CDR3 arises from other DNA sequences in this sample as well. The chain combines TRBV6-5 with TRBJ1-1; 9 nucleotides line up with TRBD1. CDR1 is MNHEY and CDR2 is SVGAGI in the germline V gene. V lost 2 bases to trimming and J lost 3 bases; unmatched junction nucleotides: 4. The CDR3 is made up of 15 amino acids. In DNA, the CDR3 is TGTGCCAGCAGTTACGGTGACAGGGGGGACACTGAAGCTTTCTTT. It is translated as CASSYGDRGDTEAFF.

CDR3 residues: CSVGTGGNTIYF. CDR3 in DNA: TGCAGCGTCGGGACAGGGGGAAACACCATATATTTT. J is TRBJ1-3 and V is TRBV29-1, with 9 bases matching TRBD1. The CDR3 extends over 12 amino acids. The junction had 1 base not matched to a gene; V was cut back by 6 bases and J by 4 bases. Germline loops: CDR1 SQVTM, CDR2 ANQGSEA.

This chain connects TRBV4-3 to TRBJ2-7, with unresolved D. Germline CDR1 is LGHNA and CDR2 is YSLEER. Between the trimmed V and J ends, which lost 0 bases and 7 bases, there was a span of 7 bases. The CDR3 contains 12 residues. The CDR3 sequence: CASSQDRTEQYF. The CDR3, as DNA: TGCGCCAGCAGCCAAGATCGCACTGAGCAGTACTTC.

The chain is built from TRBV21-1 and TRBJ1-3; TRBD1 is the table's D call and was not checked against the DNA. TRBV21-1 is a pseudogene segment. The CDR3 loop spans 19 amino acids. CDR3 DNA: TGTGCCAGCAGCAAATCGCCTATCCCCACAGGAAGCTCTGGAAACACCATATATTTT. It is translated as CASSKSPIPTGSSGNTIYF.

V is TRBV19 and J is TRBJ2-1, with a tentative D call TRBD2 (5 bases). There are 15 residues in the CDR3. Germline lookup yields CDR1 LNHDA and CDR2 SQIVND (reference sequence). V lost 2 bases, J lost 0 bases, and 8 bases lay in between. The CDR3 loop reads CASSISRDSYNEQFF. The CDR3 bases are TGTGCCAGTAGTATATCGAGGGACTCCTACAATGAGCAGTTCTTC.

The chain carries TRBV9 and TRBJ2-3, with 7 bases aligning to TRBD1. The CDR3 covers 17 residues. V lost 4 bases, J lost 0 bases, and 11 bases stayed unmatched. CDR1 and CDR2 from the germline V gene are SGDLS and YYNGEE. In DNA form, the CDR3 reads TGTGCCAGCAGCCAACATTCCCGGACAGGTAGCACAGATACGCAGTATTTT. Amino acids: CASSQHSRTGSTDTQYF.

The chain carries TRBV2 and TRBJ2-5, with TRBD2 matching over 8 bases. The CDR3 has 15 amino acids. J gave up 1 base and V 11 bases, and 12 bases lay outside the gene matches. Per the germline V gene, CDR1 is SNHLY and CDR2 is FYNNEI. The CDR3 loop is CASRPAGVFQETQYF. The CDR3 region has the DNA TGTGCCTCCCGCCCAGCGGGAGTGTTCCAAGAGACCCAGTACTTC.

The chain links TRBV27 to TRBJ2-7; 10 bases align to TRBD2. The CDR3 consists of 15 residues. V trimming: 8 bases; J trimming: 1 base; junction bases outside the gene matches: 8. In germline, CDR1 is MNHEY, CDR2 SMNVEV (reference sequence). The CDR3 bases are TGTGCCAGCGGAACTAGCGGGACGACTTCCTACGAGCAGTACTTC. Protein: CASGTSGTTSYEQYF.

This chain joins TRBV7-9 and TRBJ2-2; D possibly corresponds to TRBD2 (6 bases). The CDR3 has 15 residues. The V end lost 3 bases, the J end lost 3 bases, and 11 bases lay between the germline ends. CDR1 is SEHNR, CDR2 FQNEAQ, per germline (reference sequence). The CDR3 nucleotides are TGTGCCAGCAGCTTTCGGGAGCGAGACACCGGGGAGCTGTTTTTT. It yields the protein CASSFRERDTGELFF.

J is TRBJ1-6 and V is TRBV27; D unclear. Trimming pared 3 bases from V and 7 bases from J, leaving 10 bases between. This CDR3 has 14 residues. The germline gives CDR1 MNHEY, CDR2 SMNVEV (reference sequence). The CDR3: CASSFTQENSPLHF. The CDR3 DNA sequence: TGTGCCAGCAGTTTTACGCAGGAAAATTCACCCCTCCACTTT.

The rearrangement uses TRBV7-8 and TRBJ2-3, with 10 bases lining up with TRBD2. The V gene's germline CDR1 is SGHVS and CDR2 FQNEAQ. The CDR3 runs to 19 residues. V was clipped by 1 base and J by 2 bases; unmatched bases: 12. Here the CDR3 reads CASSLVLLRTSGLTDTQYF. The CDR3 region has the DNA TGTGCCAGCAGCTTAGTCCTTCTGCGGACTAGCGGACTCACAGATACGCAGTATTTT.

The chain recombines TRBV5-4 with TRBJ1-2, with TRBD1 as a possible D gene (6 bases). This CDR3 contains 13 residues. Germline loops: CDR1 SGHNT, CDR2 YYREEE (reference sequence). The V end lost 4 bases, the J end lost 5 bases, and 12 bases lay between the germline ends. In nucleotides, the CDR3 is TGTGCCAGCAGCCGGACAGACCTTTATGGCTACACCTTC. Protein: CASSRTDLYGYTF.

The V call is TRBV30, the J call TRBJ2-7, with D possibly matching TRBD1 (6 bases). The ends were cut back, 4 bases at V and 3 bases at J, with 19 bases in the middle. CDR1 and CDR2 from the germline V gene are GTSNPN and SVGIG (reference sequence). This CDR3 has 15 amino acids. In nucleotides, the CDR3 is TGTGCCTGGACTACTTCGGGACAATTATTCTACGAGCAGTACTTC. It translates to CAWTTSGQLFYEQYF.

This chain joins TRBV12-3 or TRBV12-4 and TRBJ2-4; TRBD1 aligns across 9 bases. Trimming at V came to 5 bases and at J to 14 bases, leaving 4 bases not matched to a gene. This CDR3 is built from 11 residues. CDR3 DNA: TGTGCCAGCAGTCCCGGGACAGGGAAGTACTTC. Encoded protein: CASSPGTGKYF.

This clone was observed a single time. V usage is TRBV15 and J usage is TRBJ1-2; 7 bases match TRBD1. CDR1 is LNHNV, CDR2 YYDKDF, per germline (reference sequence). Trimming removed 1 base from V and 4 bases from J; junction bases left unmatched: 3. The CDR3 covers 14 residues. CDR3 sequence reads: CATSRGGQAYGYTF. In DNA form, the CDR3 reads TGTGCCACCAGCAGAGGTGGACAGGCCTATGGCTACACCTTC.

The chain joins TRBV7-9 to TRBJ1-2; 9 bases fit TRBD1. V gave up 5 bases and J gave up 8 bases; unmatched junction bases: 6. The CDR3 has 13 amino acids. Germline V gives CDR1 SEHNR, CDR2 FQNEAQ (reference sequence). CDR3 bases: TGTGCCAGCAGCGTGACAGGGGGACACGGCTACACCTTC. Protein sequence: CASSVTGGHGYTF.

The chain carries TRBV5-5 and TRBJ2-3, with 12 bases that match TRBD2. CDR3 length: 16 amino acids. With 4 bases clipped from V and 6 bases from J, the junction kept 9 bases outside the gene matches. CDR1 and CDR2 (germline): SGHKS, YYEKEE (reference sequence). For the CDR3, the DNA is TGTGCCAGCAGCCGCGAACTAGCGGGAGGAAGGGATACGCAGTATTTT. Residues: CASSRELAGGRDTQYF.

The gene calls are TRBV3-1 (or the pseudogene TRBV3-2) and TRBJ2-2; TRBD2 matches 10 bases. Germline V gene sequence: CDR1 LGHDT, CDR2 YNNKEL (reference sequence). V lost 3 bases to trimming and J lost 3 bases; unmatched junction nucleotides: 16. This CDR3 is 20 amino acids long. CDR3 residues: CASSHGASTRTSGDTGELFF. CDR3 nucleotides: TGTGCCAGCAGCCATGGCGCCTCCACCAGAACTAGCGGGGACACCGGGGAGCTGTTTTTT.

This rearrangement joins TRBV10-1 to TRBJ2-7; TRBD1 aligns across 9 bases. V shed 7 bases and J 5 bases; nucleotides not matched to a gene: 6. Germline V gives CDR1 WNHNN, CDR2 SYGVQD (reference sequence). This CDR3 spans 13 amino acids. In nucleotides, the CDR3 is TGCGCCAGCATTCCAGGACAGGGGAACGAGCAGTACTTC. It translates to CASIPGQGNEQYF.

J is TRBJ2-1 and V is TRBV18; TRBD2 agrees at 12 bases. The CDR3 spans 13 residues. In germline, CDR1 is KGHSH, CDR2 LQKENI. The J segment lost 6 bases and the V segment lost 7 bases, leaving 1 base of the junction unmatched. In DNA, the CDR3 is TGTGCCAGCTGGACTAGCGGGATCAATGAGCAGTTCTTC. Its protein is CASWTSGINEQFF.

The rearrangement links TRBV3-1 (or the pseudogene TRBV3-2) to TRBJ1-5; D not resolved. Germline CDR1 is LGHDT and CDR2 is YNNKEL (reference sequence). The ends were cut back, 2 bases at V and 4 bases at J, with 3 bases in the middle. The CDR3 has 12 amino acids. The CDR3 DNA reads as TGTGCCAGCAGCCAACGTAATCAGCCCCAGCATTTT. Amino acids: CASSQRNQPQHF.

The CDR3 DNA follows: TGTGCCAGCAGTTTCCTCCTAGGAGGGGACACAGATACGCAGTATTTT. Translating gives CASSFLLGGDTDTQYF. The V gene is TRBV28, the J gene TRBJ2-3; perhaps TRBD2 as D (6 bases). The CDR3 has 16 residues. Trimming removed 3 bases from V and 2 bases from J, with 15 bases in between. Germline V gene sequence: CDR1 MDHEN, CDR2 SYDVKM.

The rearrangement joins TRBV6-5 to TRBJ2-5, with D maybe TRBD2 (7 bases). Germline CDR1 is MNHEY and CDR2 is SVGAGI. Trimming pared 5 bases from V and 7 bases from J, leaving 14 bases between. The CDR3 runs to 13 residues. CDR3 nucleotide sequence: TGTGCCAGCAGTCAGGGAGGGGGGGGGACCCAGTACTTC. This codes for CASSQGGGGTQYF.

The chain couples TRBV30 to TRBJ2-2; D might be TRBD2 (5 bases). Trimming took off 0 bases at V and 5 bases at J, with 10 bases between the two ends. CDR1 and CDR2 from the germline V gene are GTSNPN and SVGIG (reference sequence). The CDR3 extends over 14 amino acids. This CDR3 is CAWSVPGTTGELFF. CDR3 DNA: TGTGCCTGGAGTGTCCCGGGAACTACCGGGGAGCTGTTTTTT.

CDR3 sequence reads: CASSFGGLGEQYF. The DNA of the CDR3 is TGTGCCAGCAGCTTCGGAGGGTTGGGAGAGCAGTACTTC. The chain employs TRBV7-2 and TRBJ2-7; perhaps TRBD2 as D (6 bases). The V gene's germline CDR1 is SGHTA and CDR2 FQGNSA. This CDR3 has 13 residues. Trimming removed 3 bases at V and 7 bases at J, with 13 bases between.

The chain carries TRBV7-2 and TRBJ2-3; 14 bases are shared with TRBD2. The CDR3 extends over 18 amino acids. V shed 1 base and J 6 bases; nucleotides not matched to a gene: 9. In germline, CDR1 is SGHTA, CDR2 FQGNSA. In DNA, the CDR3 is TGTGCCAGCAGCTTAGGCCCAGGGACTAGCGGGAGTTCGGATACGCAGTATTTT. It specifies CASSLGPGTSGSSDTQYF.

This clone was found once. The rearrangement joins TRBV2 to TRBJ2-2, with TRBD2 as a possible D gene (6 bases). This CDR3 has 15 amino acids. Between the trimmed V and J ends, which lost 7 bases and 3 bases, there was a span of 15 bases. Germline lookup yields CDR1 SNHLY and CDR2 FYNNEI. The CDR3 coding sequence is TGTGCCAGCAAGAAGGGGAGGTCGGACACCGGGGAGCTGTTTTTT. It is translated as CASKKGRSDTGELFF.

The rearrangement links TRBV7-8 to TRBJ1-3; 8 positions agree with TRBD1. The ends lost 0 bases at V and 3 bases at J; junction bases unmatched: 7. The germline CDR1 and CDR2 sequences are SGHVS and FQNEAQ. The CDR3 runs 17 residues. This CDR3 is CASSLASFGTGGNTIYF. The CDR3 DNA reads TGTGCCAGCAGCTTAGCAAGTTTCGGGACAGGTGGAAACACCATATATTTT.